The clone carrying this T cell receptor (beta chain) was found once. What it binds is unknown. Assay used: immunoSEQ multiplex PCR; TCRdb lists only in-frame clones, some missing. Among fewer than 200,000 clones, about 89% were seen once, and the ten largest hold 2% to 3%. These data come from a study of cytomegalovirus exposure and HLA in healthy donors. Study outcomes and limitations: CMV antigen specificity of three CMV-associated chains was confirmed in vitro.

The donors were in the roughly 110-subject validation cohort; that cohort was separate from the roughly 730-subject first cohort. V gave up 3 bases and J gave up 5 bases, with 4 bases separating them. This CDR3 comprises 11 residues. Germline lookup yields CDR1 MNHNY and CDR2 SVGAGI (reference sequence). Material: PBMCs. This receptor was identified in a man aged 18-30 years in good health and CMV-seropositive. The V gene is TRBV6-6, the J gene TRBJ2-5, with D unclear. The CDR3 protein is CASSYSETQYF. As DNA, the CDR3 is TGTGCCAGCAGTTATTCTGAGACCCAGTACTTC.